The 22 T cell receptor beta chains below come from one sample, sequenced in a study of CD8 T cells in ankylosing spondylitis. TCRdb reprocessed the 5' RACE reads via MiXCR and lists one record per CDR3 protein. Of some 200,000 distinct CDR3 sequences listed, around 25% were seen once; the top ten hold under 8%. The sample comprised blood, either unsorted or a sorted T cell fraction (not recorded which). These receptors originate from a male donor with ankylosing spondylitis or in good health (not recorded which).

The V and J genes are TRBV10-2 and TRBJ2-1; D perhaps matches TRBD2 (6 bases). Germline CDR1 reads WSHSY; CDR2 reads SAAADI. CDR3 length: 17 residues. Trimming left V 0 bases short and J 6 bases short, with 18 bases between. CDR3 loop: CASSESKLAGKGNEQFF. CDR3 DNA sequence: TGCGCCAGCAGTGAGTCGAAACTAGCAGGAAAGGGCAATGAGCAGTTCTTC.

This clonotype was observed a handful of times. The CDR3 nucleotides read TGTGCCAGCAAGCCCGGGACAGATACTTCACCCCTCCACTTT. Residues: CASKPGTDTSPLHF. The J gene is TRBJ1-6, the V gene TRBV12-3 or TRBV12-4; 7 bases fit TRBD1. The V and J ends lost 7 bases and 9 bases, in that order; junction bases with no gene match: 9. This CDR3 spans 14 amino acids.

The gene calls are TRBV29-1 and TRBJ1-1; D gene unclear. This CDR3 comprises 11 residues. Trimming left V 3 bases short and J 5 bases short, with 7 bases between. Germline V lookup: CDR1 SQVTM, CDR2 ANQGSEA. DNA of the CDR3: TGCAGCGTTGAGTCCCTAACTGAAGCTTTCTTT. It encodes CSVESLTEAFF.

The rearrangement links TRBV11-3 to TRBJ2-2; 13 nucleotides match TRBD2. The CDR3 totals 17 residues. Germline V CDR1 and CDR2: SGHNT, YENEEA. V dropped 5 bases and J dropped 4; count of bases not matched to a gene: 7. The CDR3 sequence: CASSPGLAGVGTGELFF. The CDR3 DNA follows: TGTGCCAGCAGCCCAGGACTAGCGGGAGTTGGCACCGGGGAGCTGTTTTTT.

The chain links TRBV5-1 to TRBJ2-2; D unclear. In germline, CDR1 is SGHRS, CDR2 YFSETQ. The CDR3 runs to 16 residues. V lost 0 bases to trimming and J lost 4 bases, with 13 bases between them. The CDR3 region is CASSLETPRGTGELFF. The CDR3 nucleotides are TGCGCCAGCAGCTTGGAGACACCCCGTGGCACCGGGGAGCTGTTTTTT.

This clonotype came up many times. The chain links TRBV28 to TRBJ2-4, with a weak D call TRBD2 (6 bases). This CDR3 spans 13 amino acids. V was cut by 3 bases and J by 8 bases, with 11 bases left in between. In germline, CDR1 is MDHEN, CDR2 SYDVKM. The CDR3 nucleotides read TGTGCCAGCAGTTTGTCATGGGAGGACATTCAGTACTTC. It is translated as CASSLSWEDIQYF.

This clonotype was counted many times. The V and J genes are TRBV10-3 and TRBJ2-3, with 8 positions matching TRBD1. The CDR3 has 15 amino acids. Germline V gives CDR1 ENHRY, CDR2 SYGVKD. Trimming cost V 10 bases and J 0 bases; bases outside gene matches: 9. The CDR3 DNA reads TGTGCCACCTGGAGACAGGGGACTAGCACAGATACGCAGTATTTT. Residues: CATWRQGTSTDTQYF.

This clonotype was observed many times. The rearrangement uses TRBV4-3 and TRBJ1-4; D is unclear. V lost 0 bases and J 13 bases, leaving 15 bases between the germline ends. The CDR3 totals 14 residues. Germline V gives CDR1 LGHNA, CDR2 YSLEER. DNA of the CDR3: TGCGCCAGCAGCCAAGATTTCCGGGGTATAGCACTGTTTTTT. As protein: CASSQDFRGIALFF.

This clonotype occurred many times. The V and J genes are TRBV19 and TRBJ1-1; D gene unclear. V shed 1 base and J shed 0 bases, with 9 bases lying between them. CDR1 LNHDA and CDR2 SQIVND come from the germline V gene (reference sequence). This CDR3 is built from 15 residues. CDR3 DNA: TGTGCCAGTAGTATAGCCCCCCTCCTGAACACTGAAGCTTTCTTT. Encoded protein: CASSIAPLLNTEAFF. Looking up the rest from reference TRBV19 and TRBJ1-1 gives the full variable domain: DGGITQSPKYLFRKEGQNVTLSCEQNLNHDAMYWYRQDPGQGLRLIYYSQIVNDFQKGDIAEGYSVSREKKESFPLTVTSAQKNPTAFYLCASSIAPLLNTEAFFGQGTRLTVV.

This clonotype came up once. This chain joins TRBV7-2 and TRBJ2-5; 8 bases line up with TRBD2. V gave up 10 bases and J gave up 5 bases; unmatched junction bases: 9. Germline assignment: CDR1 SGHTA and CDR2 FQGNSA. This CDR3 is built from 13 residues. This chain's CDR3 is CANGRAGRETQYF. Written as DNA, the CDR3 is TGTGCCAACGGGAGGGCCGGGCGGGAGACCCAGTACTTC.

This sequence joins TRBV25-1 and TRBJ2-7, with D perhaps being TRBD1 or TRBD2 (5 bases each). CDR1 is MGHDK and CDR2 is SYGVNS in the germline V gene. The CDR3 sequence is 13 residues long. V lost 6 bases and J 1 base, leaving 10 bases between the germline ends. CDR3 protein: CASRDSGSYEQYF. The CDR3 DNA follows: TGTGCCAGCAGAGACAGCGGTTCCTACGAGCAGTACTTC.

This clonotype was seen more than once but under ten times. The chain recombines TRBV7-8 with TRBJ2-1; no definite D call. Trimming took off 5 bases at V and 6 bases at J, with 11 bases between the two ends. The CDR3 is 13 residues long. CDR1 is SGHVS and CDR2 is FQNEAQ in the germline V gene. CDR3: CASSVLRGNEQFF. DNA for the CDR3: TGTGCCAGCAGCGTCTTGCGCGGCAATGAGCAGTTCTTC. Variable domain in full (rest from reference TRBV7-8 and TRBJ2-1): GAGVSQSPRYKVAKRGQDVALRCDPISGHVSLFWYQQALGQGPEFLTYFQNEAQLDKSGLPSDRFFAERPEGSVSTLKIQRTQQEDSAVYLCASSVLRGNEQFFGPGTRLTVL.

The chain combines TRBV6-1 with TRBJ2-5; D is unresolved. Germline V gives CDR1 MNHNS, CDR2 SASEGT. The V gene lost 8 bases and the J gene lost 1 base, with 17 bases spanning the gap. The CDR3 contains 15 residues. CDR3 nucleotides: TGTGCCAGCCAACCGGCCAGGTGGGTCCAAGAGACCCAGTACTTC. Translation: CASQPARWVQETQYF.

The chain joins TRBV20-1 to TRBJ2-7; maybe TRBD2 (5 bases). With 0 bases removed from V and 0 bases from J, the gap between germline ends came to 12 bases. This CDR3 contains 15 residues. Germline CDR1 DFQATT, CDR2 SNEGSKA (reference sequence). The CDR3 region is CSARDLREISYEQYF. For the CDR3, the DNA is TGCAGTGCTAGAGATCTGAGGGAAATCTCCTACGAGCAGTACTTC.

A remark on this clonotype: A much larger clone differs by one base, so this may be a read error. This chain joins TRBV10-3 and TRBJ2-7; weak D call: TRBD1 (5 bases). CDR3 length: 13 amino acids. Deletions cut 7 bases from V and 1 base from J, with 11 bases between. CDR1 and CDR2 from the germline V gene are ENHRY and SYGVKD. The CDR3 nucleotides read TGTGCCATCAATTTTGACAGATCCTACGAGCAGTACTTC. Its protein product is CAINFDRSYEQYF.

This clonotype was seen just once. One base away lies a much larger clone, so this may be a sequencing read error. The chain links TRBV6-4 to TRBJ2-2; D assignment may be TRBD1 or TRBD2 (5 bases each). The V gene lost 7 bases and the J gene lost 5 bases, with 14 bases spanning the gap. This CDR3 spans 14 amino acids. Germline CDR1 MRHNA, CDR2 SNTAGT. CDR3 DNA sequence: TGTGCCAGCACAGGGAACCCGGGGACCGGGGAGCTGTTTTTT. Translated, it gives CASTGNPGTGELFF.

The V and J genes are TRBV12-3 or TRBV12-4 and TRBJ2-1; 12 positions agree with TRBD2. V shed 6 bases, J shed 5 bases, and the junction held 5 bases outside the gene matches. This CDR3 comprises 15 residues. In DNA, the CDR3 is TGTGCCAGCAGGCTAGCGGGAGGGCCCAACAATGAGCAGTTCTTC. Protein sequence: CASRLAGGPNNEQFF.

This clonotype was observed at least ten times. The chain combines TRBV29-1 with TRBJ2-1; 12 bases match TRBD2. The CDR3 covers 14 residues. CDR1 SQVTM and CDR2 ANQGSEA come from the germline V gene. The V segment lost 7 bases and the J segment 5 bases; nucleotides outside the gene matches: 6. The CDR3 region is CSARLAGVNNEQFF. The DNA for the CDR3 is TGCAGCGCTAGACTAGCGGGAGTCAACAATGAGCAGTTCTTC.

This clonotype was seen at least ten times. The genes are TRBV5-1 and TRBJ1-5; D perhaps matches TRBD1 (5 bases). The V gene's germline CDR1 is SGHRS and CDR2 YFSETQ. The CDR3 contains 15 residues. The germline V and J ends were trimmed by 0 bases and 4 bases, with 11 bases remaining between them. CDR3 DNA: TGCGCCAGCAGCTTGGTCGGGGACGTTAATCAGCCCCAGCATTTT. It codes for CASSLVGDVNQPQHF.

This clonotype was detected a few times. The chain couples TRBV20-1 to TRBJ1-4; 12 positions agree with TRBD1. In germline, CDR1 is DFQATT, CDR2 SNEGSKA (reference sequence). The length of the CDR3 is 15 residues. V dropped 3 bases and J dropped 6; count of bases not matched to a gene: 5. CDR3 in amino acids: CSASRDRGRDEKLFF. CDR3 DNA: TGCAGTGCTAGCCGGGACAGGGGGCGTGATGAAAAACTGTTTTTT.

This chain links TRBV5-1 with TRBJ2-3; TRBD2 aligns across 13 bases. This CDR3 contains 15 residues. The V gene's germline CDR1 is SGHRS and CDR2 YFSETQ. V was clipped by 4 bases and J by 6 bases; unmatched bases: 5. CDR3 nucleotide sequence: TGCGCCAGCAGCGGACTAGCGGGAGATCCTGATACGCAGTATTTT. Amino acids: CASSGLAGDPDTQYF.

The chain uses TRBV10-3 and TRBJ2-6; unclear D gene. The CDR3 length is 15 residues. The germline gives CDR1 ENHRY, CDR2 SYGVKD. V was trimmed by 11 bases and J by 1 base, leaving 15 bases between them. CDR3 sequence (DNA): TGTGCCGCCACGAGCCTAGGATCTGGGGCCAACGTCCTGACTTTC. It codes for CAATSLGSGANVLTF.